The entry below gives a single TCR beta chain sequence along with its context. Its target is unknown. This sample is part of a study of pediatric ulcerative colitis. At the level of the study: Disease was pancolitis in over 5 and left-sided in two, histology-confirmed.

Repertoires were generated with immunoSEQ multiplex PCR, while TCRdb's copy carries only in-frame clones and drops some. This table holds about 64,000 clones, 80% to 90% found once. General study results and limits: Ulcerative colitis patients shared more blood-rectal clones than controls.

Trimming took 7 bases from V and 4 from J, leaving 6 bases between them. The CDR3 runs to 11 residues. Germline CDR1 and CDR2: ENHRY and SYGVKD. The rearrangement links TRBV10-3 to TRBJ2-3; the D is unclear. The clonotype was recovered from a boy younger than 18 with severe ulcerative colitis. Specimen: blood. The CDR3 region has the DNA TGTGCCATCAAAGGTTCAGATACGCAGTATTTT. It yields the protein CAIKGSDTQYF.